What follows are 27 T cell receptor beta chains derived from one specimen sequenced in a study of CD8+ T cells in alopecia areata. After isolation, RNA underwent reverse transcription to generate cDNA as the sequencing template. TCRdb keeps only in-frame clones here, not all; method: immunoSEQ multiplex PCR. Of under 300,000 clones detected, 60% appear once; the ten largest clones hold about 0.88%. The sample's treatment: oral pan-JAK inhibitor, 5-10 mg twice daily. Material: CD4+ T cells sorted from blood, obtained around week 52, from a patient treated with tofacitinib. The receptors shown here come from a human donor with alopecia areata.

V is TRBV5-1 and J is TRBJ1-2; D unresolved. V lost 0 bases and J 8 bases, leaving 11 bases between the germline ends. CDR1 and CDR2 (germline): SGHRS, YFSETQ. This CDR3 region has 13 residues. CDR3 coding DNA: TGCGCCAGCAGCTTGGGAGGTGACGGCGGCTACACCTTC. Residues: CASSLGGDGGYTF.

This chain links TRBV19 with TRBJ2-7; no firm D call. V was trimmed by 4 bases and J by 6 bases, leaving 7 bases between them. CDR3 size: 11 residues. In germline, CDR1 is LNHDA, CDR2 SQIVND (reference sequence). The CDR3 DNA is TGTGCCAGTAGTAATACCGTCGAGCAGTACTTC. This codes for CASSNTVEQYF.

This clone was seen more than once but under ten times. This chain uses TRBV4-3 with TRBJ1-6; D possibly corresponds to TRBD1 (6 bases). V gave up 2 bases and J gave up 7 bases, with 9 bases separating them. Germline V gives CDR1 LGHNA, CDR2 YSLEER. This CDR3 is 14 amino acids long. The CDR3 region is CASSQFRGNSPLHF. CDR3 in DNA: TGCGCCAGCAGCCAATTCAGGGGCAATTCACCCCTCCACTTT.

The chain is built from TRBV5-1 and TRBJ2-7; D is perhaps TRBD2 (6 bases). Germline CDR1 and CDR2: SGHRS and YFSETQ. V was pared by 0 bases and J by 5 bases, with 15 bases between. There are 15 residues in the CDR3. CDR3 nucleotide sequence: TGCGCCAGCAGCTTGGGACTAGGCGGGTCGGACGAGCAGTACTTC. This gives the protein CASSLGLGGSDEQYF.

This chain connects TRBV30 to TRBJ1-1; D not resolved. V lost 1 base to trimming and J lost 1 base, with 7 bases between them. The CDR3 is made up of 13 amino acids. Germline V lookup: CDR1 GTSNPN, CDR2 SVGIG (reference sequence). The CDR3 is CAWSGVGNTEAFF. The CDR3, as DNA: TGTGCCTGGAGTGGGGTAGGGAACACTGAAGCTTTCTTT.

The chain joins TRBV6-5 to TRBJ2-1, with D perhaps TRBD1 or TRBD2 (5 bases each). Germline CDR1 and CDR2: MNHEY and SVGAGI. The CDR3 is 13 residues long. The V and J ends lost 6 bases and 8 bases respectively, with 14 bases between them. CDR3 in DNA: TGTGCCAGCAGGCTGACCGGGACCCATGAGCAGTTCTTC. Its protein product is CASRLTGTHEQFF.

V and J are TRBV28 and TRBJ1-2, with unresolved D. Germline CDR1 and CDR2: MDHEN and SYDVKM. Trimming shortened V by 2 bases and J by 7 bases, and 14 bases separated the two germline ends. The CDR3 is 14 amino acids. The CDR3 loop is CASSLIDKSRGYTF. Written as DNA, the CDR3 is TGTGCCAGCAGTTTAATTGACAAGTCGCGTGGCTACACCTTC.

The genes are TRBV7-9 and TRBJ2-3, with D hard to call. Germline V gene data show CDR1 as SEHNR and CDR2 as FQNEAQ (reference sequence). The V and J ends lost 6 bases and 4 bases respectively, with 11 bases between them. This CDR3 has 13 amino acids. The CDR3 spells CASSYSPADTQYF. CDR3 nucleotides: TGTGCCAGCAGTTATAGTCCCGCAGATACGCAGTATTTT.

This rearrangement joins TRBV18 to TRBJ2-2; D is perhaps TRBD1 or TRBD2 (5 bases each). The V gene's germline CDR1 is KGHSH and CDR2 LQKENI. Between the trimmed V and J ends, which lost 2 bases and 3 bases, there was a span of 10 bases. This CDR3 spans 15 amino acids. The CDR3 nucleotides read TGTGCCAGCTCACCATCTCGAGGGGACACCGGGGAGCTGTTTTTT. It encodes CASSPSRGDTGELFF.

This rearrangement joins TRBV5-1 to TRBJ2-5; no definite D call. CDR3 length equals 13 residues. Trimming removed 1 base from V and 4 bases from J, with 8 bases in between. Germline CDR1 is SGHRS and CDR2 is YFSETQ. The CDR3 coding sequence is TGCGCCAGCAGCTTGAAAGTGACAGAGACCCAGTACTTC. Its protein is CASSLKVTETQYF.

The chain uses TRBV30 and TRBJ1-2; D is ambiguous. CDR3 length: 14 residues. Looked up from germline, CDR1 is GTSNPN and CDR2 is SVGIG (reference sequence). The germline V and J ends were trimmed by 3 bases and 5 bases, with 16 bases remaining between them. In nucleotides, the CDR3 is TGTGCCTGGAGGCCTTCGGGGATCCGGTATGGCTACACCTTC. Translating it yields CAWRPSGIRYGYTF.

The J gene is TRBJ1-6, the V gene TRBV14; TRBD1 is a possible D gene (6 bases). The V end was cut by 1 base, the J end by 7 bases, with 11 bases between. The length of the CDR3 is 15 residues. Germline lookup yields CDR1 SGHDN and CDR2 FVKESK. CDR3 protein: CASSQGGARNSPLHF. The CDR3 DNA reads TGTGCCAGCAGCCAAGGGGGGGCGCGGAATTCACCCCTCCACTTT.

This chain connects TRBV4-3 to TRBJ2-5; D is unresolved. The CDR3 is made up of 14 amino acids. Trimming took off 0 bases at V and 5 bases at J, with 10 bases between the two ends. Germline values: CDR1 LGHNA, CDR2 YSLEER. The CDR3, as DNA: TGCGCCAGCAGCCAAGACCCAGGTTCGGAGACCCAGTACTTC. Amino acids: CASSQDPGSETQYF.

This clone was seen just once. The rearrangement joins TRBV27 to TRBJ2-7; D is unresolved. Trimming removed 5 bases from V and 4 bases from J, with 6 bases in between. There are 11 residues in the CDR3. CDR1 MNHEY and CDR2 SMNVEV come from the germline V gene (reference sequence). CDR3 bases: TGTGCCAGCAGTGACCGGTACGAGCAGTACTTC. Translated: CASSDRYEQYF.

The V and J genes are TRBV5-6 and TRBJ1-3; no definite D call. V was pared by 4 bases and J by 0 bases, with 11 bases between. Germline V CDR1 and CDR2: SGHDT, YYEEEE. The CDR3 consists of 15 residues. The chain's CDR3 is CASSGTDHSGNTIYF. The CDR3 nucleotides are TGTGCCAGCAGCGGTACAGACCACTCTGGAAACACCATATATTTT.

The chain links TRBV5-1 to TRBJ2-7; maybe TRBD2 (6 bases). This CDR3 is built from 14 residues. Germline-derived CDR1 and CDR2 are SGHRS and YFSETQ. Trimming shortened V by 5 bases and J by 2 bases, and 14 bases separated the two germline ends. In nucleotides, the CDR3 is TGCGCCAGCAGACCCCGGGACTCAACCTACGAGCAGTACTTC. Protein: CASRPRDSTYEQYF.

This clone was detected only a few times. The CDR3 DNA reads TGTGCCAGTAGTCGTCAGGCGGGGGGGTCGTACAATGAGCAGTTCTTC. This encodes CASSRQAGGSYNEQFF. The V call is TRBV19, the J call TRBJ2-1; 9 bases fit TRBD2. V shed 5 bases, J shed 4 bases, and the junction held 9 bases outside the gene matches. The length of the CDR3 is 16 residues. CDR1 LNHDA and CDR2 SQIVND come from the germline V gene (reference sequence).

A few counts support this clone. The J gene is TRBJ1-1, the V gene TRBV7-8, with D tentatively TRBD1 (5 bases). The CDR3 sequence is 14 residues long. Trimming cost V 5 bases and J 3 bases, with 13 bases left between them. The V gene's germline CDR1 is SGHVS and CDR2 FQNEAQ. CDR3 nucleotide sequence: TGTGCCAGCAGCGGCTTGGGCAGGGACACTGAAGCTTTCTTT. Encoded protein: CASSGLGRDTEAFF. Based on the CDR3 plus reference TRBV7-8 and TRBJ1-1, the full variable domain is GAGVSQSPRYKVAKRGQDVALRCDPISGHVSLFWYQQALGQGPEFLTYFQNEAQLDKSGLPSDRFFAERPEGSVSTLKIQRTQQEDSAVYLCASSGLGRDTEAFFGQGTRLTVV.

The chain links TRBV6-6 to TRBJ1-1; possible D gene TRBD1, 5 bases. The CDR3 is 16 residues long. Germline values: CDR1 MNHNY, CDR2 SVGAGI (reference sequence). V was clipped by 5 bases and J by 1 base, with 17 bases between them. CDR3 residues: CASSHLPGRRNTEAFF. CDR3 in DNA: TGTGCCAGCAGTCATCTTCCGGGACGCCGGAACACTGAAGCTTTCTTT.

As for this clone: The sample contains more than one DNA sequence encoding this CDR3. V and J are TRBV20-1 and TRBJ2-1; the D is unclear. The V end lost 1 base, the J end lost 4 bases, and 2 bases lay between the germline ends. This CDR3 has 11 amino acids. Germline loops: CDR1 DFQATT, CDR2 SNEGSKA (reference sequence). The CDR3 here is CSARGYNEQFF. The DNA for the CDR3 is TGCAGTGCTAGAGGATACAATGAGCAGTTCTTC.

The CDR3 here is CASSYSRTRETQYF. The CDR3 bases are TGTGCCAGCAGTTACTCGCGAACGAGAGAGACCCAGTACTTC. The chain joins TRBV6-6 to TRBJ2-5; D is unclear. Trimming took off 0 bases at V and 4 bases at J, with 9 bases between the two ends. The CDR3 has 14 residues. Germline lookup yields CDR1 MNHNY and CDR2 SVGAGI (reference sequence).

The CDR3 is CATSRGIDTQYF. The DNA for the CDR3 is TGTGCCACCAGTCGGGGGATAGATACGCAGTATTTT. This chain uses TRBV15 with TRBJ2-3; tentative D call: TRBD2 (6 bases). Between the trimmed V and J ends, which lost 6 bases and 5 bases, there was a span of 9 bases. The CDR3 runs to 12 residues. The V gene's germline CDR1 is LNHNV and CDR2 YYDKDF (reference sequence).

This chain uses TRBV29-1 with TRBJ2-1; 11 bases map to TRBD2. The CDR3 runs to 14 residues. Germline-derived CDR1 and CDR2 are SQVTM and ANQGSEA. The junction had 8 bases not matched to a gene; V was cut back by 5 bases and J by 8 bases. CDR3 amino acids: CSVTLAGARHEQFF. The DNA of the CDR3 is TGCAGCGTTACACTAGCGGGGGCCCGACATGAGCAGTTCTTC.

The V call is TRBV11-2, the J call TRBJ1-4; D not certain. Germline V gene sequence: CDR1 SGHAT, CDR2 FQNNGV. The CDR3 runs to 13 residues. The V gene lost 0 bases and the J gene lost 8 bases, with 7 bases spanning the gap. The DNA for the CDR3 is TGTGCCAGCAGCTTAGAAGGTCTAGAAAAACTGTTTTTT. Translation gives CASSLEGLEKLFF.

This sequence joins TRBV2 and TRBJ2-3; unclear D gene. This CDR3 is built from 11 residues. Trimming removed 1 base from V and 5 bases from J, with 1 base in between. The V gene's germline CDR1 is SNHLY and CDR2 FYNNEI. The CDR3 DNA reads as TGTGCCAGCAGTGAAGGAGATACGCAGTATTTT. This codes for CASSEGDTQYF. Based on the CDR3 plus reference TRBV2 and TRBJ2-3, the full variable domain is EPEVTQTPSHQVTQMGQEVILRCVPISNHLYFYWYRQILGQKVEFLVSFYNNEISEKSEIFDDQFSVERPDGSNFTLKIRSTKLEDSAMYFCASSEGDTQYFGPGTRLTVL.

The chain links TRBV7-9 to TRBJ2-7; no clear D gene. The CDR3 spans 13 residues. Between the trimmed V and J ends, which lost 1 base and 6 bases, there was a span of 10 bases. Germline V lookup: CDR1 SEHNR, CDR2 FQNEAQ (reference sequence). The CDR3 reads CASSLVSFSEQYF. As DNA, the CDR3 is TGTGCCAGCAGCTTAGTATCCTTTTCCGAGCAGTACTTC.

This clone was detected once. The rearrangement joins TRBV15 to TRBJ2-2, with D perhaps matching TRBD2 (5 bases). This CDR3 spans 16 amino acids. CDR1 and CDR2 from the germline V gene are LNHNV and YYDKDF (reference sequence). V lost 3 bases to trimming and J lost 1 base, with 12 bases between them. CDR3 nucleotide sequence: TGTGCCACCAGCAGCACGGGAATTTGGAACACCGGGGAGCTGTTTTTT. Translated: CATSSTGIWNTGELFF.